The 20 T cell receptor beta chains in this list originate from one sample, sequenced in a study of blood T cells in healthy people across ages. PCR was performed a second time for roughly 7 to 11 cycles using a sample-barcoded 5' primer and a J-beta primer mix. One entry per CDR3 protein, called by TCRdb with MiXCR from the 5' RACE reads. The sample has 600,000 to 850,000 distinct CDR3 sequences, 20% to 30% seen once; the top ten hold 9.4%. This sample also belongs to another study, concerning T cells of mothers and their children.

What was sequenced was blood. The receptors here all came from a boy aged 5-17 years in good health.

The chain is built from TRBV7-8 and TRBJ2-5, with 8 positions matching TRBD2. This CDR3 comprises 18 residues. J was trimmed by 0 bases and V by 2 bases; bases with no gene match: 11. The germline V gene has CDR1 SGHVS and CDR2 FQNEAQ. The CDR3 spells CASSLIASAGADQETQYF. The CDR3 DNA follows: TGTGCCAGCAGCTTAATCGCATCAGCGGGGGCCGACCAAGAGACCCAGTACTTC.

This clonotype was detected a few times. This chain links TRBV12-3 or TRBV12-4 with TRBJ2-7; 10 bases fit TRBD1. The CDR3 consists of 14 residues. The V segment lost 6 bases and the J segment 6 bases; nucleotides outside the gene matches: 8. The CDR3 bases are TGTGCCAGCAGATATAGACAGGGGGCTGGCGAGCAGTACTTC. Amino acid sequence: CASRYRQGAGEQYF.

This clonotype came up a few times. The chain uses TRBV29-1 and TRBJ2-1; 8 positions match TRBD1. The CDR3 sequence is 14 residues long. Germline V lookup: CDR1 SQVTM, CDR2 ANQGSEA. V dropped 6 bases and J dropped 3; count of bases not matched to a gene: 7. The CDR3, as DNA: TGCAGCGTACACCTGGACAGGGACTACAATGAGCAGTTCTTC. Protein product: CSVHLDRDYNEQFF.

V is TRBV19 and J is TRBJ2-5, with D perhaps matching TRBD1 (6 bases). Near its end, the DNA agrees better with TRBJ2-7, so the J call may be wrong. The germline V gene encodes CDR1 LNHDA and CDR2 SQIVND (reference sequence). CDR3 size: 13 residues. In DNA, the CDR3 is TGTGCCAGTAGTATTTTTGGACAGATCGAGCAGTACTTC. This encodes CASSIFGQIEQYF.

This chain uses TRBV5-1 with TRBJ2-7; 9 nucleotides line up with TRBD1. CDR3 length equals 16 residues. CDR1 is SGHRS and CDR2 is YFSETQ in the germline V gene. V lost 1 base, J lost 2 bases, and 7 bases stayed unmatched. The CDR3 nucleotides read TGCGCCAGCAGCTTGTCTACAGGGGGCGCCCCCTACGAGCAGTACTTC. As protein: CASSLSTGGAPYEQYF.

Only a few counts were recorded for this clonotype. The chain links TRBV5-1 to TRBJ2-2, with 10 bases matching TRBD2. The CDR3 totals 15 residues. The V gene's germline CDR1 is SGHRS and CDR2 YFSETQ. Germline trimming cut 1 base from V and 6 bases from J; bases unmatched to any gene: 3. The CDR3 sequence is CASSLRTSGAGELFF. The CDR3 nucleotides read TGCGCCAGCAGCTTGAGAACTAGCGGGGCCGGGGAGCTGTTTTTT.

The gene calls are TRBV5-1 and TRBJ2-5; the match to TRBD1 covers 9 bases. The closer fit of TRBJ2-7 to the DNA end suggests the J call may be wrong. CDR1 is SGHRS and CDR2 is YFSETQ in the germline V gene. The CDR3 length is 15 residues. The CDR3 sequence: CASSQTGQGLHEQYF. The DNA of the CDR3 is TGCGCCAGCAGTCAAACGGGACAGGGTCTCCACGAGCAGTACTTC.

The chain recombines TRBV7-2 with TRBJ1-3, with D uncertain. The CDR3 loop spans 14 amino acids. V was trimmed by 7 bases and J by 5 bases, leaving 15 bases between them. Per the germline V gene, CDR1 is SGHTA and CDR2 is FQGNSA. The CDR3 DNA reads TGTGCCAGCAATCCGGACGGCGGGAGAAACACCATATATTTT. This gives the protein CASNPDGGRNTIYF.

Remarks on this clonotype: At one of its ends the junction is not consistent with the germline gene, which may arise from a read error. The chain recombines TRBV12-3 or TRBV12-4 with TRBJ2-5; D could derive from TRBD1 or TRBD2 (5 bases each). CDR3 length: 15 residues. CDR3 amino acids: CASSPQGTSYNERFF. The CDR3 nucleotides are TGTGCCAGCAGCCCCCAGGGTACCTCCTACAATGAGCGGTTCTTC.

The chain couples TRBV11-2 to TRBJ2-5, with 8 bases fitting TRBD1. Germline V gene lookup returns CDR1 SGHAT and CDR2 FQNNGV. Trimming cost V 10 bases and J 4 bases; bases outside gene matches: 14. The CDR3 runs to 15 residues. The CDR3 coding sequence is TGTGCCACCAGTGAAGCTACAGGGGGTTCAGAGACCCAGTACTTC. Encoded protein: CATSEATGGSETQYF.

The chain uses TRBV6-6 and TRBJ1-5, with a possible D match to TRBD1 (5 bases). The CDR3 runs to 12 residues. Trimming pared 6 bases from V and 6 bases from J, leaving 9 bases between. Looked up from germline, CDR1 is MNHNY and CDR2 is SVGAGI (reference sequence). The CDR3 protein is CASRQAGQPQHF. The CDR3 DNA reads as TGTGCCAGCAGACAGGCGGGTCAGCCCCAGCATTTT.

This clonotype was seen more than once but under ten times. V is TRBV7-9 and J is TRBJ1-4; D perhaps matches TRBD1 (6 bases). Germline CDR1 is SEHNR and CDR2 is FQNEAQ (reference sequence). Trimming pared 7 bases from V and 3 bases from J, leaving 12 bases between. The CDR3 contains 14 residues. This CDR3 is CASTHQGPNEKLFF. The CDR3 DNA reads as TGTGCCAGCACCCACCAGGGGCCTAATGAAAAACTGTTTTTT.

The chain joins TRBV12-3 or TRBV12-4 to TRBJ2-5; D is possibly TRBD2 (5 bases). With 3 bases removed from V and 5 bases from J, the gap between germline ends came to 10 bases. The CDR3 has 13 residues. The CDR3 DNA follows: TGTGCCAGCAGTTTGGCTAGCCCGGAGACCCAGTACTTC. Its protein product is CASSLASPETQYF.

This clonotype showed up many times. The V gene is TRBV12-3 or TRBV12-4, the J gene TRBJ2-5; D uncertain. The V gene lost 3 bases and the J gene lost 5 bases, with 13 bases spanning the gap. The CDR3 is 14 amino acids. CDR3 residues: CASSLASAAETQYF. The CDR3 bases are TGTGCCAGCAGTTTGGCCAGCGCAGCGGAGACCCAGTACTTC.

For this clonotype: The conserved phenylalanine or tryptophan normally closing the CDR3 is absent here, so this likely arose from a read error. In DNA, the CDR3 is TGCGCCAGCAGCCAAGGCAGAAAAAACATTCAGTACCTC. It codes for CASSQGRKNIQYL. The chain combines TRBV4-3 with TRBJ2-4; D remains unclear. This CDR3 has 13 residues. The germline V and J ends were trimmed by 1 base and 4 bases, with 5 bases remaining between them. Germline values: CDR1 LGHNA, CDR2 YSLEER.

CDR3 amino acids: CASSPESLDWEQYF. The CDR3, as DNA: TGCGCCAGCAGCCCCGAGAGCTTGGACTGGGAGCAGTACTTC. J is TRBJ2-7 and V is TRBV5-1; a possible D gene is TRBD2 (5 bases). CDR1 is SGHRS, CDR2 YFSETQ, per germline. This CDR3 has 14 residues. Trimming left V 4 bases short and J 7 bases short, with 18 bases between.

The table lists this clonotype with a few counts. The chain is built from TRBV28 and TRBJ2-7; a possible D gene is TRBD1 (5 bases). Trimming took 7 bases from V and 6 from J, leaving 10 bases between them. The germline gives CDR1 MDHEN, CDR2 SYDVKM. This CDR3 is built from 11 residues. This CDR3 reads CASKTVTEQYF. The CDR3 bases are TGTGCCAGCAAGACAGTCACCGAGCAGTACTTC.

This clonotype has only a few counts. The genes are TRBV4-3 and TRBJ2-1; either TRBD1 or TRBD2 may supply D (6 bases each). The V end was cut by 0 bases, the J end by 3 bases, with 18 bases between. This CDR3 is built from 18 residues. The germline CDR1 and CDR2 sequences are LGHNA and YSLEER. CDR3: CASSQDRWGARVYNEQFF. The CDR3 bases are TGCGCCAGCAGCCAAGATAGATGGGGGGCACGCGTCTACAATGAGCAGTTCTTC.

The V call is TRBV10-3, the J call TRBJ1-4; 9 bases line up with TRBD1. Germline V gives CDR1 ENHRY, CDR2 SYGVKD. The J segment lost 5 bases and the V segment lost 3 bases, leaving 4 bases of the junction unmatched. This CDR3 comprises 15 residues. DNA for the CDR3: TGTGCCATCAGTGATCCGGGACAGGGCAATGAAAAACTGTTTTTT. Translating it yields CAISDPGQGNEKLFF.

The genes are TRBV28 and TRBJ2-1, with a weak D call TRBD2 (7 bases). This CDR3 has 18 amino acids. The V end lost 6 bases, the J end lost 6 bases, and 27 bases lay between the germline ends. The germline V gene has CDR1 MDHEN and CDR2 SYDVKM. The CDR3 loop reads CASSSVRGGHSGSNEQFF. The CDR3 coding sequence is TGTGCCAGCAGCTCCGTTAGGGGGGGGCACAGTGGGTCCAATGAGCAGTTCTTC.